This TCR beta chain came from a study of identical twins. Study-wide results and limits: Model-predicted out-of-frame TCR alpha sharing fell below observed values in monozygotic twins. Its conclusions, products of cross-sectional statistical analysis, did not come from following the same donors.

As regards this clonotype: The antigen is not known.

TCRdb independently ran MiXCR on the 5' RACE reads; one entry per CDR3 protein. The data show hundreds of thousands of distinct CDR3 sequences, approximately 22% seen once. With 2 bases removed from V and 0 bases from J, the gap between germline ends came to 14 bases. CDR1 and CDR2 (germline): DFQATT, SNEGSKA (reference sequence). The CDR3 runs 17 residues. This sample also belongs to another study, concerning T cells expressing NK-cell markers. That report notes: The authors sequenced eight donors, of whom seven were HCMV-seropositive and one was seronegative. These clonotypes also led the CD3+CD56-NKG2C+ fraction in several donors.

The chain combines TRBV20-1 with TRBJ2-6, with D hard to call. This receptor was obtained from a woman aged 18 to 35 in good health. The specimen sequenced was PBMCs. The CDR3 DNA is TGCAGTGCTAGAAGTATCCTCAAAAGCTCTGGGGCCAACGTCCTGACTTTC. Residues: CSARSILKSSGANVLTF.